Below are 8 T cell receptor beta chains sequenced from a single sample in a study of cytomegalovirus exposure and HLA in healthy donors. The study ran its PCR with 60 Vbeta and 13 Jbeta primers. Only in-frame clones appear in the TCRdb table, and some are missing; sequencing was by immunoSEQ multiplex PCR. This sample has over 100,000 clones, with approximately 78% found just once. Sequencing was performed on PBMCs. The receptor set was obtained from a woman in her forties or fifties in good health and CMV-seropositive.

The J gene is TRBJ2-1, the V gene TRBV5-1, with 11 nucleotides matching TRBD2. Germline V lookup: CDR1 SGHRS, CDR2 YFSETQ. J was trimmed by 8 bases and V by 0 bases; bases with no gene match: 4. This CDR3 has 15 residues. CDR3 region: CASSLGLAGRDEQFF. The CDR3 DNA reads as TGCGCCAGCAGCTTGGGACTAGCGGGGCGGGATGAGCAGTTCTTC.

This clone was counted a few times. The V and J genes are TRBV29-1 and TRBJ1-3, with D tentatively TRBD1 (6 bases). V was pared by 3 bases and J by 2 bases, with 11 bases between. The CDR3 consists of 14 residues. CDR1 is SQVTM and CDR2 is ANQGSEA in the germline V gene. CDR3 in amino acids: CSVEDRSPGNTIYF. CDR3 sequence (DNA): TGCAGCGTTGAGGACAGATCCCCTGGAAACACCATATATTTT. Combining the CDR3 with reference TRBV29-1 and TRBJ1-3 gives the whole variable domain SAVISQKPSRDICQRGTSLTIQCQVDSQVTMMFWYRQQPGQSLTLIATANQGSEATYESGFVIDKFPISRPNLTFSTLTVSNMSPEDSSIYLCSVEDRSPGNTIYFGEGSWLTVV.

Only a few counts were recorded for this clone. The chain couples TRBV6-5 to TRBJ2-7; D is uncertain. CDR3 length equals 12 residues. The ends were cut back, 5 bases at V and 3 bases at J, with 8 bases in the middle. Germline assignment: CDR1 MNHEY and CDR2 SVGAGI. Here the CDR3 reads CASSPQDYEQYF. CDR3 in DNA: TGTGCCAGCAGTCCCCAGGACTACGAGCAGTACTTC.

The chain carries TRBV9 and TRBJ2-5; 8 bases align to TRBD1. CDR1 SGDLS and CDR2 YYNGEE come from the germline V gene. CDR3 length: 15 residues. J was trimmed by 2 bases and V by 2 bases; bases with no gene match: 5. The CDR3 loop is CASSVRDRHQETQYF. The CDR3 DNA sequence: TGTGCCAGCAGCGTCCGGGACAGGCATCAAGAGACCCAGTACTTC.

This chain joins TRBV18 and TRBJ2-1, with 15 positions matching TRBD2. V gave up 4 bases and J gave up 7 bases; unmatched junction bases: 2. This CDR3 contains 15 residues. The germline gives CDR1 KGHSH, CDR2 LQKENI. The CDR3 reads CASSLGLAGGNEQFF. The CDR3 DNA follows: TGTGCCAGCTCACTAGGACTAGCGGGGGGGAATGAGCAGTTCTTC. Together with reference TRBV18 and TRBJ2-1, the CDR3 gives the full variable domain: NAGVMQNPRHLVRRRGQEARLRCSPMKGHSHVYWYRQLPEEGLKFMVYLQKENIIDESGMPKERFSAEFPKEGPSILRIQQVVRGDSAAYFCASSLGLAGGNEQFFGPGTRLTVL.

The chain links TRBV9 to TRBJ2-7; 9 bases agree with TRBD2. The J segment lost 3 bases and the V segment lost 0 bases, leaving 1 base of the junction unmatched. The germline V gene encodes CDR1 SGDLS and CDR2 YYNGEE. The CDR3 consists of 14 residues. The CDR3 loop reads CASSVGGGGYEQYF. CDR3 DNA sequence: TGTGCCAGCAGCGTAGGCGGGGGGGGCTACGAGCAGTACTTC.

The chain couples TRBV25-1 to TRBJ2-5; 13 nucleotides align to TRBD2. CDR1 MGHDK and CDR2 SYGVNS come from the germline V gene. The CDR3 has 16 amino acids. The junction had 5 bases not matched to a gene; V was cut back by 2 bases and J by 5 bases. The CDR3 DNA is TGTGCCAGCAGTGAACACGGACTAGCGGGAGCGGAGACCCAGTACTTC. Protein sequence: CASSEHGLAGAETQYF. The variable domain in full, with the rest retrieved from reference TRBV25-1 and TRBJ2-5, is EADIYQTPRYLVIGTGKKITLECSQTMGHDKMYWYQQDPGMELHLIHYSYGVNSTEKGDLSSESTVSRIRTEHFPLTLESARPSHTSQYLCASSEHGLAGAETQYFGPGTRLLVL.

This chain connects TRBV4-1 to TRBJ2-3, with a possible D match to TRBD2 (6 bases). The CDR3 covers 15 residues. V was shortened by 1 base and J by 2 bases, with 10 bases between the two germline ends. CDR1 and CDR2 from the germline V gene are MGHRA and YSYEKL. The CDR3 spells CASSQGLVYTDTQYF. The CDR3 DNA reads TGCGCCAGCAGCCAAGGACTAGTCTACACAGATACGCAGTATTTT.